These 9 T cell receptor beta chains originate from one sample sequenced in a study of cytomegalovirus exposure and HLA in healthy donors. The method was immunoSEQ multiplex PCR; TCRdb's version includes in-frame clones alone and lacks a portion of them. This table has around 220,000 clones, 85% to 90% appearing once. The sequencing input was PBMCs. The receptors derive from a woman younger than 35 in good health and CMV-seronegative.

This sequence joins TRBV4-1 and TRBJ2-7, with 9 bases that match TRBD1. In germline, CDR1 is MGHRA, CDR2 YSYEKL. This CDR3 is 15 amino acids long. Unmatched junction bases numbered 4, after V lost 1 base and J lost 3 bases. The CDR3 loop is CASSQVGTGIYEQYF. The CDR3 bases are TGCGCCAGCAGCCAAGTGGGGACAGGGATCTACGAGCAGTACTTC.

The chain combines TRBV7-3 with TRBJ2-5, with a possible D match to TRBD1 (6 bases). This CDR3 region has 15 residues. V gave up 4 bases and J gave up 0 bases, with 12 bases separating them. Germline V lookup: CDR1 SGHTA, CDR2 FQGTGA. In DNA, the CDR3 is TGTGCCAGCAGCTCTGCCGGACAGAACCAAGAGACCCAGTACTTC. This encodes CASSSAGQNQETQYF.

The sample holds a few counts of this clone. The chain uses TRBV19 and TRBJ2-2; no definite D call. V dropped 1 base and J dropped 8 bases, with 5 bases sitting between them. The CDR3 length is 12 residues. Germline CDR1 is LNHDA and CDR2 is SQIVND (reference sequence). CDR3 sequence reads: CASSIGGGELFF. CDR3 in DNA: TGTGCCAGTAGTATAGGAGGAGGGGAGCTGTTTTTT. The variable domain in full, with the rest retrieved from reference TRBV19 and TRBJ2-2, is DGGITQSPKYLFRKEGQNVTLSCEQNLNHDAMYWYRQDPGQGLRLIYYSQIVNDFQKGDIAEGYSVSREKKESFPLTVTSAQKNPTAFYLCASSIGGGELFFGEGSRLTVL.

The chain recombines TRBV28 with TRBJ1-1; TRBD1 is a possible D gene (5 bases). The V end lost 6 bases, the J end lost 7 bases, and 6 bases lay between the germline ends. The germline gives CDR1 MDHEN, CDR2 SYDVKM. The CDR3 contains 10 residues. This CDR3 reads CASSQGEAFF. The CDR3 DNA reads as TGTGCCAGCAGCCAGGGTGAAGCTTTCTTT. The full variable domain, with the rest looked up from reference TRBV28 and TRBJ1-1, is DVKVTQSSRYLVKRTGEKVFLECVQDMDHENMFWYRQDPGLGLRLIYFSYDVKMKEKGDIPEGYSVSREKKERFSLILESASTNQTSMYLCASSQGEAFFGQGTRLTVV.

The chain employs TRBV5-1 and TRBJ1-1; 9 bases fit TRBD1. Trimming took 4 bases from V and 8 from J; bases not matched to a gene: 3. The CDR3 length is 12 residues. Germline-derived CDR1 and CDR2 are SGHRS and YFSETQ. In nucleotides, the CDR3 is TGCGCCAGCAGCGACGGGACAGGGGAAGCTTTCTTT. This translates into CASSDGTGEAFF.

V is TRBV23-1 and J is TRBJ2-5; 7 bases align to TRBD1. TRBV23-1 belongs to the ORF category, with a function that is uncertain. After removal of 8 bases from V and 6 bases from J, the junction contained 15 bases not matched to a gene. The CDR3 is 15 residues long. In DNA form, the CDR3 reads TGCGCCAGCGGACCTAACACAGGGGAAGAAAAGACCCAGTACTTC. Its translation is CASGPNTGEEKTQYF.

This sequence joins TRBV4-1 and TRBJ2-7; 7 nucleotides line up with TRBD1. The CDR3 contains 17 residues. The germline CDR1 and CDR2 sequences are MGHRA and YSYEKL. Unmatched junction bases numbered 13, after V lost 0 bases and J lost 5 bases. The CDR3: CASSQDRVWTGPHEQYF. Here the CDR3 DNA reads TGCGCCAGCAGCCAAGATCGGGTTTGGACAGGCCCTCACGAGCAGTACTTC.

Only one count was recorded for this clone. This sequence joins TRBV5-1 and TRBJ1-4; D remains unclear. Per germline, CDR1 SGHRS and CDR2 YFSETQ. The V gene lost 4 bases and the J gene lost 7 bases, with 17 bases spanning the gap. The CDR3 length is 15 residues. CDR3 coding DNA: TGCGCCAGCAGCCTGCGGCCGCAGGACTTTGAAAAACTGTTTTTT. Translating gives CASSLRPQDFEKLFF.

The genes are TRBV28 and TRBJ1-1; no reliable D call. Per germline, CDR1 MDHEN and CDR2 SYDVKM. This CDR3 comprises 12 residues. The ends were cut back, 4 bases at V and 5 bases at J, with 8 bases in the middle. CDR3: CASSSQMTEAFF. The CDR3 DNA is TGTGCCAGCAGTTCCCAAATGACTGAAGCTTTCTTT.